These 13 T cell receptor beta chains came from one sample sequenced in a study of blood T cell repertoires in COVID-19. The protocol was immunoSEQ multiplex PCR, while the TCRdb copy is restricted to in-frame clones and leaves out a portion. This sample has over 100,000 clones; 75% to 90% occur once, and the top ten carry around 4%. The sequenced material came from peripheral blood. These receptors were taken from a man aged 40-50 years with acute or convalescent COVID-19.

CDR3 sequence: CASSSTGTGFYEQFF. In DNA, the CDR3 is TGCGCCAGCAGCTCCACCGGGACAGGGTTTTATGAGCAGTTCTTC. V usage is TRBV5-1 and J usage is TRBJ2-1; the match to TRBD1 covers 9 bases. Germline lookup yields CDR1 SGHRS and CDR2 YFSETQ. The length of the CDR3 is 15 residues. The trim removed 3 bases at V and 8 bases at J, leaving 9 bases unmatched.

The CDR3 coding sequence is TGTGCCAGCAGCTTAGACCTGACTAGCGGGAGGTCCCAGTACTTC. Translation: CASSLDLTSGRSQYF. This sequence joins TRBV11-2 and TRBJ2-5; 13 bases are a match to TRBD2. This CDR3 region has 15 residues. The V segment lost 0 bases and the J segment 9 bases; nucleotides outside the gene matches: 4. Germline V gene lookup returns CDR1 SGHAT and CDR2 FQNNGV.

The chain joins TRBV5-4 to TRBJ1-1; 7 nucleotides line up with TRBD1. The CDR3 extends over 16 amino acids. CDR1 and CDR2 (germline): SGHNT, YYREEE (reference sequence). Unmatched junction bases numbered 7, after V lost 1 base and J lost 1 base. DNA of the CDR3: TGTGCCAGCAGCTTGAGCCCTGGACAGGCGAACACTGAAGCTTTCTTT. As protein: CASSLSPGQANTEAFF. The full variable domain, in which reference TRBV5-4 and TRBJ1-1 provide the parts outside the CDR3, is ETGVTQSPTHLIKTRGQQVTLRCSSQSGHNTVSWYQQALGQGPQFIFQYYREEENGRGNFPPRFSGLQFPNYSSELNVNALELDDSALYLCASSLSPGQANTEAFFGQGTRLTVV.

This rearrangement joins TRBV24-1 to TRBJ1-5, with D unresolved. CDR1 is KGHDR, CDR2 SFDVKD, per germline. This CDR3 comprises 14 residues. The V gene lost 5 bases and the J gene lost 0 bases, with 7 bases spanning the gap. The CDR3 region is CATSGEGSNQPQHF. DNA for the CDR3: TGTGCCACCAGTGGGGAGGGTAGCAATCAGCCCCAGCATTTT.

The chain carries TRBV7-9 and TRBJ1-4; no clear D. The V gene's germline CDR1 is SEHNR and CDR2 FQNEAQ (reference sequence). This CDR3 comprises 12 residues. Trimming took off 5 bases at V and 8 bases at J, with 9 bases between the two ends. The CDR3 loop reads CASSLRREKLFF. CDR3 in DNA: TGTGCCAGCAGCCTAAGGAGGGAAAAACTGTTTTTT. Full variable domain (rest looked up from reference TRBV7-9 and TRBJ1-4): DTGVSQNPRHKITKRGQNVTFRCDPISEHNRLYWYRQTLGQGPEFLTYFQNEAQLEKSRLLSDRFSAERPKGSFSTLEIQRTEQGDSAMYLCASSLRREKLFFGSGTQLSVL.

The V gene is TRBV29-1, the J gene TRBJ2-1; D is unresolved. Germline V gives CDR1 SQVTM, CDR2 ANQGSEA. CDR3 length: 13 residues. Trimming removed 5 bases at V and 2 bases at J, with 10 bases between. The CDR3, as DNA: TGCAGCGTTACCACAGCCACCTACAATGAGCAGTTCTTC. Its protein product is CSVTTATYNEQFF.

The chain couples TRBV9 to TRBJ1-1; unclear D gene. This CDR3 is built from 13 residues. V was cut by 0 bases and J by 1 base, with 4 bases left in between. Per germline, CDR1 SGDLS and CDR2 YYNGEE. For the CDR3, the DNA is TGTGCCAGCAGCGTAGGCAGGAACACTGAAGCTTTCTTT. Residues: CASSVGRNTEAFF.

The gene calls are TRBV27 and TRBJ2-1; perhaps TRBD1 as D (6 bases). The CDR3 is 14 amino acids. Germline values: CDR1 MNHEY, CDR2 SMNVEV (reference sequence). V dropped 6 bases and J dropped 3 bases, with 12 bases sitting between them. CDR3 coding DNA: TGTGCCAGCAGAGATCCAGGGGTCTACAATGAGCAGTTCTTC. Translating it yields CASRDPGVYNEQFF.

This clone was counted once. V is TRBV7-9 and J is TRBJ1-4; D remains unclear. This CDR3 is 17 amino acids long. Germline CDR1 SEHNR, CDR2 FQNEAQ (reference sequence). V was pared by 0 bases and J by 0 bases, with 11 bases between. The CDR3: CASSLAAIKSTNEKLFF. The CDR3 region has the DNA TGTGCCAGCAGCTTAGCCGCGATAAAGTCAACTAATGAAAAACTGTTTTTT.

This clone was found once. The chain combines TRBV3-1 (or the pseudogene TRBV3-2) with TRBJ1-5; 7 positions agree with TRBD1. The CDR3 totals 15 residues. J lost 6 bases, V lost 4 bases, and 9 bases had no gene match. The germline V gene encodes CDR1 LGHDT and CDR2 YNNKEL (reference sequence). CDR3 bases: TGTGCCAGCAGCCGGGACAGTCCCCTCGGTCAGCCCCAGCATTTT. Amino acids: CASSRDSPLGQPQHF.

This clone was detected many times. The chain recombines TRBV3-1 (or the pseudogene TRBV3-2) with TRBJ1-1; TRBD1 might be the D (5 bases). The CDR3 loop spans 13 amino acids. Germline V gives CDR1 LGHDT, CDR2 YNNKEL (reference sequence). Trimming pared 1 base from V and 10 bases from J, leaving 13 bases between. The CDR3 sequence is CASSQGDWGPAFF. CDR3 nucleotides: TGTGCCAGCAGCCAAGGGGACTGGGGACCAGCTTTCTTT.

The gene calls are TRBV4-2 and TRBJ1-1, with D maybe TRBD1 (6 bases). V shed 4 bases and J shed 11 bases, with 17 bases lying between them. The germline CDR1 and CDR2 sequences are LGHNA and YNFKEQ. This CDR3 has 13 residues. The CDR3 spells CASSRNRAERAFF. The CDR3, as DNA: TGTGCCAGCAGCCGCAACAGGGCCGAGCGGGCTTTCTTT.

The chain uses TRBV30 and TRBJ1-1; D unclear. Germline CDR1 reads GTSNPN; CDR2 reads SVGIG (reference sequence). The ends were cut back, 2 bases at V and 5 bases at J, with 12 bases in the middle. The CDR3 covers 13 residues. The CDR3 protein is CAWSPPPGTEAFF. CDR3 nucleotide sequence: TGTGCCTGGAGTCCCCCCCCGGGGACTGAAGCTTTCTTT.